Following are 3 T cell receptor beta chains from one sample sequenced in a study of human T cells and chemical hapten exposure (dated by TCRdb to the early 2020s). Library creation used RACE. Sequencing used a NextSeq 500. TCRdb reran the public reads through fastp at Q25 and MiXCR, keeping productive beta chains. Identical CDR3 proteins give one entry, which carries the most common genes and DNA. This sample holds 75,000 to 100,000 distinct CDR3 sequences; around 11% were observed only once. 3.5% of the sample comes from the top ten. The time point label on this specimen signifies: patch test 1, 2 weeks after DPC sensitization. The treatment or condition label, as the study defines it: therapeutic diphenylcyclopropenone sensitization with weekly scalp DPC. The sample consisted of whole blood, taken in connection with sensitization to the hapten diphenylcyclopropenone (DPC). These receptors were taken from an older woman with alopecia areata. Some clones in this sample may be carry-over from other donors' samples.

The DNA of the CDR3 is TGTGCCAGCAGTACGACAGGGAATGGCTACACCTTC. This codes for CASSTTGNGYTF. This sequence joins TRBV27 and TRBJ1-2; TRBD1 agrees at 7 bases. The ends lost 5 bases at V and 6 bases at J; junction bases unmatched: 3. CDR3 size: 12 residues. Germline CDR1 and CDR2: MNHEY and SMNVEV (reference sequence).

The chain recombines TRBV20-1 with TRBJ2-3, with 11 bases fitting TRBD2. Per the germline V gene, CDR1 is DFQATT and CDR2 is SNEGSKA (reference sequence). The CDR3 is 15 residues long. Trimming at V came to 1 base and at J to 6 bases, leaving 6 bases not matched to a gene. CDR3 amino acids: CSARAPASGGDTQYF. CDR3 nucleotide sequence: TGCAGTGCTAGAGCCCCGGCTAGCGGGGGGGATACGCAGTATTTT.

This clonotype was recorded a few times. The chain is built from TRBV6-1 and TRBJ1-4; the match to TRBD1 covers 9 bases. CDR1 and CDR2 from the germline V gene are MNHNS and SASEGT. The CDR3 has 17 residues. With 10 bases clipped from V and 0 bases from J, the junction kept 12 bases outside the gene matches. The CDR3 DNA is TGTGCCACGGTCCCGGGACAGGGATCAACAACTAATGAAAAACTGTTTTTT. As protein: CATVPGQGSTTNEKLFF.